This T cell receptor beta chain was documented in a study of blood T cell repertoires in COVID-19. Across the whole study: Both acute and convalescent COVID-19 samples were obtained from the United States, Italy and Spain. PBMCs, B-cell-depleted T cells, or T cells provided the cDNA or gDNA that made up the material.

In the authors' methods: Reference gene primers were amplified, and this amplification served to estimate nucleated cell counts. TCRdb keeps only in-frame clones here, not all; method: immunoSEQ multiplex PCR. That table gives V, J and clone size, and the DNA gave D and trimming. The sample lists nearly 90,000 clones; about 91% were seen once. The TCR was taken from a man between 60 and 75 years old with acute or convalescent COVID-19. Sequenced material: peripheral blood.

The CDR3 loop reads CASLTSETYNEQFF. CDR3 nucleotides: TGTGCCAGCCTGACTAGCGAGACATACAATGAGCAGTTCTTC. This sequence joins TRBV6-5 and TRBJ2-1, with 8 bases aligning to TRBD2. With V trimmed by 8 bases and J by 4 bases, 7 bases remained unmatched. The CDR3 has 14 residues. In germline, CDR1 is MNHEY, CDR2 SVGAGI.